One T cell receptor beta chain is described in this entry. This sample stems from a study of CDR3 diversity in severe acne. In germline, CDR1 is ENHRY, CDR2 SYGVKD. V was shortened by 11 bases and J by 8 bases, with 22 bases between the two germline ends. The CDR3 covers 15 residues. TCRdb redid the calling of the PCR reads with MiXCR, one entry per CDR3 protein. This sample has approximately 80,000 distinct CDR3 sequences, with roughly 51% found just once. The clonotype originates from a male donor in good health, without acne. The chain joins TRBV10-3 to TRBJ1-6; D perhaps matches TRBD1 (6 bases). Sequenced: blood. The CDR3 region is CAAAGHSTSDSPLHF. In nucleotides, the CDR3 is TGTGCCGCGGCGGGACACTCAACAAGCGATTCACCCCTCCACTTT.